Sequencing of this TCR beta chain was carried out in a study of identical twins (dated by TCRdb to 2016 to 2017). About the study as a whole: To test whether fetal clonotypes persist, the study used deep sequencing on TCR alpha and beta repertoires from monozygotic twins, unrelated adults of various ages, and cord blood. To rule out contamination, replicate twin experiments were performed at different times with different library preparation protocols. Beyond this particular receptor, the publication reports: Excess twin sharing in beta out-of-frame sequences was weaker because fewer shared sequences lowered the signal-to-noise ratio. Out-of-frame TCR alpha sequences shared between twins showed an excess of low generation-probability sequences compared with coincidental sharing between unrelated individuals. Abundant cord blood beta clonotypes carried fewer insertions; young adult naive repertoires showed a weaker similar trend, while memory repertoires showed none. Zero-insertion analyses could be partly confounded by invariant T cells such as MAIT and iNKT, though diverse VJ usage argued against such confounding for most clonotypes. Conclusions relied on cross-sectional statistical analysis, since the same donors could not be followed over many years. In monozygotic twins, out-of-frame TCR alpha sharing was systematically underestimated by recombination models, although the models agreed with sharing between unrelated individuals.

Preparation of the library involved 5' RACE. Sequencing used an Illumina HiSeq 2000. A universal primer binding site was added through template switching, and the final cDNA carried a unique molecular identifier so that TCR cDNA molecules could be counted accurately. First-strand cDNA for TCR alpha and beta chains was synthesized from specific primers in the conserved constant-segment region. To control for contamination, each cDNA library was double barcoded with a SMART-Mk sample barcode plus Illumina barcodes. TruSeq adapter sequences along with Illumina sample barcodes were introduced in two successive PCR steps. The TCR alpha and beta cDNA libraries were sequenced on the Illumina HiSeq platform using custom primers. The study's own analysis went as follows. MiGEC processed the raw reads to extract unique molecular identifiers, while MiXCR was used to determine the CDR3 positions. Recombination models were inferred per individual with the repgenHMM and IGoR tools using an EM algorithm. Shared clonotypes were analyzed with the tcR package in R, and sharing was normalized by the product of cloneset sizes. To study raw recombination free of thymic and clonal selection effects, out-of-frame nonproductive sequences were analyzed. TCRdb reran the public reads through fastp at Q25 and MiXCR, keeping productive beta chains. Each entry merges the rows of one CDR3 protein and shows their most common DNA and genes. Here the V and J calls rest on TCRdb's processing, not on the authors' analysis. The sample includes 1.5 million to 2 million distinct CDR3 sequences, with 25% to 35% observed a single time. The top ten hold more than 0.25% of the sample.

Details on this clonotype: The specificity of this receptor is unknown. This may arise from a read error, as a much more abundant clone is one base away.

Only healthy Caucasian donors were included. Per the germline V gene, ENHRY is the CDR1 and SYGVKD is the CDR2. Reading from cysteine to phenylalanine, the CDR3 counts 12 amino acids. Solely the CDR3 DNA is kept, with 36 bases framed from the first base. The sequencing sample was made of cord blood. The receptor's source is a newborn girl in good health. The rearranged segments are TRBV10-3 and TRBJ1-2; the D segment cannot be called with confidence. CDR3 loop: CAVSVSRLGYTF. The DNA is as follows: TGTGCCGTCAGTGTGTCACGGCTGGGCTACACCTTC.